Below are 11 T cell receptor beta chains sequenced from a single sample in a study of T cells in tuberculosis. After thawing and overnight rest, PBMC were stained with GMM-loaded CD1B tetramer, viability dye and anti-CD3 for sorting. The CD1B tetramers carried C32 glucose monomycolate purified from Rhodococcus equi. This table comes from immunoSEQ multiplex PCR, and its TCRdb copy is limited to in-frame clones, with some not included. The data show about 58,000 clones, 88% seen once. Sequenced material: CD1b-GMM tetramer-negative cells sorted from PBMCs. These receptors originate from an adult woman with latent tuberculosis.

This chain links TRBV7-9 with TRBJ1-4; TRBD1 matches 9 bases. The CDR3 is 16 amino acids. J lost 6 bases, V lost 6 bases, and 11 bases had no gene match. CDR1 and CDR2 (germline): SEHNR, FQNEAQ (reference sequence). Here the CDR3 reads CASSRIHRGPDEKLFF. The CDR3 DNA reads as TGTGCCAGCAGTCGAATCCACAGGGGGCCGGATGAAAAACTGTTTTTT.

In this sample, this clone turned up a few times. The chain uses TRBV6-6 and TRBJ1-3, with 11 positions matching TRBD1. CDR1 is MNHNY and CDR2 is SVGAGI in the germline V gene (reference sequence). V lost 8 bases and J lost 7; bases outside the gene matches: 1. CDR3 size: 12 residues. The CDR3 coding sequence is TGTGCCAGCGGGACAGGGGGGAACACCATATATTTT. Its protein is CASGTGGNTIYF.

This chain's CDR3 is CASSEWGGATDTQYF. The CDR3 DNA is TGTGCCAGCAGTGAATGGGGGGGGGCTACAGATACGCAGTATTTT. This sequence joins TRBV6-1 and TRBJ2-3; possibly TRBD2 for D (7 bases). The CDR3 runs 15 residues. The V gene lost 2 bases and the J gene lost 3 bases, with 12 bases spanning the gap. CDR1 and CDR2 (germline): MNHNS, SASEGT.

V and J are TRBV9 and TRBJ2-5; 13 positions match TRBD2. Germline V gene sequence: CDR1 SGDLS, CDR2 YYNGEE. The CDR3 sequence is 17 residues long. Trimming at V came to 0 bases and at J to 5 bases, leaving 7 bases not matched to a gene. In DNA form, the CDR3 reads TGTGCCAGCAGCGTAGGAACTAGCGGGAGGGCGCGGGAGACCCAGTACTTC. It translates to CASSVGTSGRARETQYF. Based on the CDR3 plus reference TRBV9 and TRBJ2-5, the full variable domain is DSGVTQTPKHLITATGQRVTLRCSPRSGDLSVYWYQQSLDQGLQFLIQYYNGEERAKGNILERFSAQQFPDLHSELNLSSLELGDSALYFCASSVGTSGRARETQYFGPGTRLLVL.

This chain joins TRBV6-6 and TRBJ1-2; D gene unclear. With 7 bases removed from V and 2 bases from J, the gap between germline ends came to 5 bases. Germline V gene sequence: CDR1 MNHNY, CDR2 SVGAGI (reference sequence). The CDR3 totals 11 residues. Here the CDR3 DNA reads TGTGCCAGCACTGTAAACTATGGCTACACCTTC. This codes for CASTVNYGYTF.

The chain employs TRBV18 and TRBJ1-5; D is perhaps TRBD1 (5 bases). This CDR3 region has 13 residues. V lost 3 bases, J lost 7 bases, and 10 bases lay in between. CDR1 is KGHSH and CDR2 is LQKENI in the germline V gene. CDR3 loop: CASSPDRGQPQHF. The CDR3 DNA reads as TGTGCCAGCTCACCTGATAGGGGACAGCCCCAGCATTTT.

V usage is TRBV7-8 and J usage is TRBJ1-6; D might be TRBD1 (6 bases). The CDR3 has 16 amino acids. Trimming cost V 5 bases and J 7 bases, with 18 bases left between them. Germline-derived CDR1 and CDR2 are SGHVS and FQNEAQ. This CDR3 reads CASSPGGNRENSPLHF. CDR3 DNA sequence: TGTGCCAGCAGCCCCGGAGGCAACAGGGAAAATTCACCCCTCCACTTT.

This rearrangement joins TRBV5-1 to TRBJ1-1; 7 nucleotides agree with TRBD1. The CDR3 runs to 18 residues. CDR1 and CDR2 (germline): SGHRS, YFSETQ. The V gene end was trimmed by 1 base and the J gene end by 5 bases; junction bases not matched to a gene: 17. CDR3 region: CASSLLGGAGGSRTEAFF. CDR3 in DNA: TGCGCCAGCAGCTTGTTAGGTGGGGCAGGGGGTTCTAGAACTGAAGCTTTCTTT.

This clone has just one count. This chain links TRBV4-3 with TRBJ2-3; possible D gene TRBD2, 5 bases. The ends were cut back, 0 bases at V and 2 bases at J, with 12 bases in the middle. Germline CDR1 is LGHNA and CDR2 is YSLEER. CDR3 size: 16 residues. The CDR3 coding sequence is TGCGCCAGCAGCCAAGATTACAGCGGTACCACAGATACGCAGTATTTT. Protein sequence: CASSQDYSGTTDTQYF.

This rearrangement joins TRBV6-5 to TRBJ2-7; perhaps TRBD2 as D (6 bases). The CDR3 has 14 amino acids. Germline loops: CDR1 MNHEY, CDR2 SVGAGI. V was pared by 4 bases and J by 6 bases, with 16 bases between. CDR3 protein: CASSWTIVHGEQYF. CDR3 in DNA: TGTGCCAGCAGTTGGACTATAGTCCATGGCGAGCAGTACTTC.

The chain's CDR3 is CASSYSGGAGTGELFF. The CDR3 coding sequence is TGTGCCAGCAGTTACTCTGGAGGCGCCGGCACCGGGGAGCTGTTTTTT. The chain employs TRBV6-5 and TRBJ2-2; D is perhaps TRBD2 (5 bases). Germline loops: CDR1 MNHEY, CDR2 SVGAGI. Trimming removed 0 bases at V and 4 bases at J, with 12 bases between. This CDR3 comprises 16 residues.